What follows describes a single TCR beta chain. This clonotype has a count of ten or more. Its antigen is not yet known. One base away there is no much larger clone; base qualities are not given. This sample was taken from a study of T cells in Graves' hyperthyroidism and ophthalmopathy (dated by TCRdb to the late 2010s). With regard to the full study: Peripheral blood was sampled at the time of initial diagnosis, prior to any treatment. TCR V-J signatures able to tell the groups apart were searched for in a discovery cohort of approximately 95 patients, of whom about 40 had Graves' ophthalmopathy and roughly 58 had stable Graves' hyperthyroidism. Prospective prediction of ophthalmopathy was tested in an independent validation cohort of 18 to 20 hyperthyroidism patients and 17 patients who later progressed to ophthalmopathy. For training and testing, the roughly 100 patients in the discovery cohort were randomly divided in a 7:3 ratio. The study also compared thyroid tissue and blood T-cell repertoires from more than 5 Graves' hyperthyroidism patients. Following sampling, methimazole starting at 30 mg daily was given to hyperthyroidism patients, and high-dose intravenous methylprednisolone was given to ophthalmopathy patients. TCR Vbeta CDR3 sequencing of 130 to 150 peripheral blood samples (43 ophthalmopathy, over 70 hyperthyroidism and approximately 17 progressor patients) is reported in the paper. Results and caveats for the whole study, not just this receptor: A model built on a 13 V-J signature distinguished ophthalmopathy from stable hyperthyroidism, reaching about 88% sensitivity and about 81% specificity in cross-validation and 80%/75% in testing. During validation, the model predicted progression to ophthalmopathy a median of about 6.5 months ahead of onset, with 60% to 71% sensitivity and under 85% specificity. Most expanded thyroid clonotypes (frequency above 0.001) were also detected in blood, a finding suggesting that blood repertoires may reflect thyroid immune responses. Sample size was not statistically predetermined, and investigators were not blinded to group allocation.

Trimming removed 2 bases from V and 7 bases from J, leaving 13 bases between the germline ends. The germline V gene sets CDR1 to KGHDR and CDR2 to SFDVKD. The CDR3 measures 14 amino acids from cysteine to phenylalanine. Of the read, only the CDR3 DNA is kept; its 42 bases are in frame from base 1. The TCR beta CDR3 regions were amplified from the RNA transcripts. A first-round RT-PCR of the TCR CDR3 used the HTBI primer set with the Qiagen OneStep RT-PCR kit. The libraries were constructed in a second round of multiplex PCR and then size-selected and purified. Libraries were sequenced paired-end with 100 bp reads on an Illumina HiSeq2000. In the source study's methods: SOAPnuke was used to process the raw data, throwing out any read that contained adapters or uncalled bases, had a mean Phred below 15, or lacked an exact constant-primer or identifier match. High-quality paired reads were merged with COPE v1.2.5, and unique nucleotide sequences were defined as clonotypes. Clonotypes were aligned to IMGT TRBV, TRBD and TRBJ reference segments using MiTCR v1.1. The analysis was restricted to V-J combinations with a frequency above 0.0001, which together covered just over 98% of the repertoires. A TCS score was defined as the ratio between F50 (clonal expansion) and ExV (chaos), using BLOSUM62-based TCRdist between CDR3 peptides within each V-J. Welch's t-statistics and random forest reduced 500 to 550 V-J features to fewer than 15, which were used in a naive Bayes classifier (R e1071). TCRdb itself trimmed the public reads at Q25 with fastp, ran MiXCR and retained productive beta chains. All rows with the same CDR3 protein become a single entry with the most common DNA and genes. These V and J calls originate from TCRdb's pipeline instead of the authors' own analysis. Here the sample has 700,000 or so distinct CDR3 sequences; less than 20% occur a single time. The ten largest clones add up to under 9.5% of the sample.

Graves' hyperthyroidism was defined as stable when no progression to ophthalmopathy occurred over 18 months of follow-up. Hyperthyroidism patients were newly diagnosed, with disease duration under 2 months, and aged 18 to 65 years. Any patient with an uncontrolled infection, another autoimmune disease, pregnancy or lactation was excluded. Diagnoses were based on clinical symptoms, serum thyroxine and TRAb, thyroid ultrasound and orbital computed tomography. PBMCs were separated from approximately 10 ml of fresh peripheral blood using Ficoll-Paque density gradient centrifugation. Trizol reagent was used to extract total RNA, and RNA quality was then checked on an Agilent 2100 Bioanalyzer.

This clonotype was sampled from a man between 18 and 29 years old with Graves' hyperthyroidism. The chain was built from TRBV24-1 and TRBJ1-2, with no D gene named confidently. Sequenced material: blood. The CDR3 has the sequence CATSDSQQSPGYTF. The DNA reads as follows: TGTGCCACCAGTGATTCGCAGCAGTCCCCTGGCTACACCTTC.